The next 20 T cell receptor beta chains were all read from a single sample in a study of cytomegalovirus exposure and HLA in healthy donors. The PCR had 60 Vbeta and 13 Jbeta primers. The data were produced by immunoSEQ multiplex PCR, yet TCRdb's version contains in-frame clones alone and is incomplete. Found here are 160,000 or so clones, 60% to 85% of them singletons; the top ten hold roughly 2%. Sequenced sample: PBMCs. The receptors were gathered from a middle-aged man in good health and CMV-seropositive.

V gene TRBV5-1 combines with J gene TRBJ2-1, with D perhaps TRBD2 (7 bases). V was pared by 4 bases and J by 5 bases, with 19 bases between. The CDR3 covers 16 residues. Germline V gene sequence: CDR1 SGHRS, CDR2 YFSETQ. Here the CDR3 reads CASSLTRGALNNEQFF. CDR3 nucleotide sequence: TGCGCCAGCAGCCTAACCCGGGGGGCTCTAAACAATGAGCAGTTCTTC.

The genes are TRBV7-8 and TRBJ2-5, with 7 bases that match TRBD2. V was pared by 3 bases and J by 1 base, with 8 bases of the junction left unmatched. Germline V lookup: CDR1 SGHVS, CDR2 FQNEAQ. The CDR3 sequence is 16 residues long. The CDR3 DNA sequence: TGTGCCAGCAGCTTTCCGCCTAGCGGCACCCAAGAGACCCAGTACTTC. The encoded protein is CASSFPPSGTQETQYF.

The CDR3 bases are TGTGCCAGCAGCCGAACAGGGAGATTTAGCTACGAGCAGTACTTC. Protein: CASSRTGRFSYEQYF. The J gene is TRBJ2-7, the V gene TRBV12-1; whether TRBD1, the table's D call, matches the DNA was not checked. TRBV12-1 has pseudogene status. The CDR3 has 15 residues.

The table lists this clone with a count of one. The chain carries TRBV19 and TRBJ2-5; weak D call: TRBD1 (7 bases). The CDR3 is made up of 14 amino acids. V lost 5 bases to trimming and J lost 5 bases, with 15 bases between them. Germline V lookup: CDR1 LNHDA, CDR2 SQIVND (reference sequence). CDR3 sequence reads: CASSSAGGMETQYF. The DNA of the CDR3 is TGTGCCAGTAGTTCAGCAGGGGGGATGGAGACCCAGTACTTC.

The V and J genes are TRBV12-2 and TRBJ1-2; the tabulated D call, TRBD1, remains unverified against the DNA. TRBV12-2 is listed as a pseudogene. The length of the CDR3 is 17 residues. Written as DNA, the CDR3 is TGTGCAAGTCGCGTAGGAGCAGGACAGCGGCGAGACTATGGCTACACCTTC. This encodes CASRVGAGQRRDYGYTF.

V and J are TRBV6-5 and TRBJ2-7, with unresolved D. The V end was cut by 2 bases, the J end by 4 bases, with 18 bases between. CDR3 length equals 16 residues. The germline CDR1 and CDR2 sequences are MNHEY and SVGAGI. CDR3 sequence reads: CASSYMSPTRHYEQYF. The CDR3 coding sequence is TGTGCCAGCAGTTACATGAGTCCTACCAGGCATTACGAGCAGTACTTC.

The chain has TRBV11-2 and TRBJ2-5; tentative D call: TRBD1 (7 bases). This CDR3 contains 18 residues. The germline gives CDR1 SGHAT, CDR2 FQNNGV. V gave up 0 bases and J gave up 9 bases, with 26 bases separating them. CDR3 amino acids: CASSLDRWTGLTLGAQYF. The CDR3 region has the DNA TGTGCCAGCAGCTTAGATAGGTGGACAGGACTAACCCTGGGGGCCCAGTACTTC.

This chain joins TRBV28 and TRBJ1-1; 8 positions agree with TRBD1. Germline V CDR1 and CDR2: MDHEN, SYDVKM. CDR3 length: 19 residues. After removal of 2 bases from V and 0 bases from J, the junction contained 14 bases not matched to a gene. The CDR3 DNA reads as TGTGCCAGCAGTTTACTAACCGGGACAGGAGTCTCGATGAACACTGAAGCTTTCTTT. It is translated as CASSLLTGTGVSMNTEAFF.

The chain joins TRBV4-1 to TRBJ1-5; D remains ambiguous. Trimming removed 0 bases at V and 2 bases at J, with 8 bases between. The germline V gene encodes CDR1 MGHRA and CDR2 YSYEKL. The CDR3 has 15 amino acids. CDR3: CASSQDGQRNQPQHF. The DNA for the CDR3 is TGCGCCAGCAGCCAAGATGGGCAGCGCAATCAGCCCCAGCATTTT.

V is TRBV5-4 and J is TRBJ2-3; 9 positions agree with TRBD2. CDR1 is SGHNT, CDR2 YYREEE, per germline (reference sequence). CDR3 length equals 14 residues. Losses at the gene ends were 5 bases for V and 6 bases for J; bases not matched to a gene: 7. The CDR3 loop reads CASSSSSGEDTQYF. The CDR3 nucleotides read TGTGCCAGCAGTTCTTCTAGCGGGGAGGATACGCAGTATTTT.

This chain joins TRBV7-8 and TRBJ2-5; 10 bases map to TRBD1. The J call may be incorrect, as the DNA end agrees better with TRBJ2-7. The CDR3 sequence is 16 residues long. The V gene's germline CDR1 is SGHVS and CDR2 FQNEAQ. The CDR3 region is CASSAAGTGVSDEQYF. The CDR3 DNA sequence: TGTGCCAGCAGCGCAGCCGGGACAGGGGTTAGCGACGAGCAGTACTTC.

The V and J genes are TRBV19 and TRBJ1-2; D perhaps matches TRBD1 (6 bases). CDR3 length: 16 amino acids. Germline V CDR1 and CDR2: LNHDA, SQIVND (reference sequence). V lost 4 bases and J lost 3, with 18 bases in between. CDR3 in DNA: TGTGCCAGTAGTACGGCCCACAGGGCTCTATACTATGGCTACACCTTC. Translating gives CASSTAHRALYYGYTF.

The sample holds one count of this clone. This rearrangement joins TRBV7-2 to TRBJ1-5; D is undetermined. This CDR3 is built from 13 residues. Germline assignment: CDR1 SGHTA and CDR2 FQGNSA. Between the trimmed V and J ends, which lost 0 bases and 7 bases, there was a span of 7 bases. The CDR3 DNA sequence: TGTGCCAGCAGCTTAGCGCTTAGACAGCCCCAGCATTTT. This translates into CASSLALRQPQHF.

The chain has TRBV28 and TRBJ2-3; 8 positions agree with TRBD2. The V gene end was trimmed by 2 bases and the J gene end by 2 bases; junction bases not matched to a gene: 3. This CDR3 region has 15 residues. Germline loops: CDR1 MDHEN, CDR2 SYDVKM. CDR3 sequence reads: CASSLAGGNTDTQYF. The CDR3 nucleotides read TGTGCCAGCAGTTTAGCGGGGGGTAACACAGATACGCAGTATTTT. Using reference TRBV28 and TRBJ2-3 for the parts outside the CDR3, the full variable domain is DVKVTQSSRYLVKRTGEKVFLECVQDMDHENMFWYRQDPGLGLRLIYFSYDVKMKEKGDIPEGYSVSREKKERFSLILESASTNQTSMYLCASSLAGGNTDTQYFGPGTRLTVL.

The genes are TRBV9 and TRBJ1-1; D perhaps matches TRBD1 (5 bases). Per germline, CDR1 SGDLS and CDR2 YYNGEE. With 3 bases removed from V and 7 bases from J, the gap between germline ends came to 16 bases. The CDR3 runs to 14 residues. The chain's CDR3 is CASSERSDRSEAFF. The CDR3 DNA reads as TGTGCCAGCAGCGAACGAAGCGACAGAAGTGAAGCTTTCTTT. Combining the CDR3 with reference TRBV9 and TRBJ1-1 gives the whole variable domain DSGVTQTPKHLITATGQRVTLRCSPRSGDLSVYWYQQSLDQGLQFLIQYYNGEERAKGNILERFSAQQFPDLHSELNLSSLELGDSALYFCASSERSDRSEAFFGQGTRLTVV.

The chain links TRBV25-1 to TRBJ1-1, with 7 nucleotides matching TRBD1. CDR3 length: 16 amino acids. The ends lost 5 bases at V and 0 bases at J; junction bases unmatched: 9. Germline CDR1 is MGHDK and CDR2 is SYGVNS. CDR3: CASSTWDSLMNTEAFF. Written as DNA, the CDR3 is TGTGCCAGCAGTACCTGGGACAGCTTAATGAACACTGAAGCTTTCTTT.

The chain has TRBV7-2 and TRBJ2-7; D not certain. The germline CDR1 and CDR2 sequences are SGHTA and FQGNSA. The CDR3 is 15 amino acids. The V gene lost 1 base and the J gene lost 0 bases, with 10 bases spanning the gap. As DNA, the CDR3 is TGTGCCAGCAGCTTAGAATATTACAGCTCCTACGAGCAGTACTTC. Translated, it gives CASSLEYYSSYEQYF.

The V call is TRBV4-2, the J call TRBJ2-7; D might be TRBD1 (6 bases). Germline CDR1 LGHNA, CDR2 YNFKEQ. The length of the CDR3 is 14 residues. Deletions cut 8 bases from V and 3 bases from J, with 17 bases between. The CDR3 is CASGLGAGVYEQYF. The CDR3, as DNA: TGTGCCAGCGGGCTGGGGGCAGGGGTCTACGAGCAGTACTTC.

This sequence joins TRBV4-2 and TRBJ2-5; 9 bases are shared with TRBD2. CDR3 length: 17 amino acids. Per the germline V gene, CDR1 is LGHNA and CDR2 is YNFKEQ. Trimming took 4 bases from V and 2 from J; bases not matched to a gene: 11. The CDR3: CASSPSGSGGPQETQYF. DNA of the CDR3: TGTGCCAGCAGCCCATCAGGCAGCGGGGGGCCGCAAGAGACCCAGTACTTC.

CDR3 DNA sequence: TGTGCCAGCAGCCCGACAGGGGCTCTCGGGAATTCACCCCTCCACTTT. Translated: CASSPTGALGNSPLHF. This chain uses TRBV28 with TRBJ1-6; 8 positions agree with TRBD1. The CDR3 loop spans 16 amino acids. The V and J ends lost 6 bases and 7 bases, in that order; junction bases with no gene match: 11. Germline assignment: CDR1 MDHEN and CDR2 SYDVKM.